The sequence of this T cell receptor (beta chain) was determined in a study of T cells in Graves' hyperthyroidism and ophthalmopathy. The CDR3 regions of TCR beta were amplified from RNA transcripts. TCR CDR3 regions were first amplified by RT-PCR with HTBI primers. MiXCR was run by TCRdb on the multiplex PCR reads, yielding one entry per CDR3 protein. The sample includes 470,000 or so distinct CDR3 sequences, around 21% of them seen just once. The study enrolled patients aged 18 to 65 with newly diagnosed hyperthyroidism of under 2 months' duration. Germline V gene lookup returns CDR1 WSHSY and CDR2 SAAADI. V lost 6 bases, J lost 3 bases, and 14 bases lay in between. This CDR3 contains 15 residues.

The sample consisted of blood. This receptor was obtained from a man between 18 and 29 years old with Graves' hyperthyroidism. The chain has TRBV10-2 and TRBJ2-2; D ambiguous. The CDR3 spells CASSGTGPYTGELFF. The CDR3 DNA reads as TGCGCCAGCAGCGGTACCGGGCCCTACACCGGGGAGCTGTTTTTT.